These 27 T cell receptor beta chains share one sample of origin, sequenced in a study of cytomegalovirus exposure and HLA in healthy donors (dated by TCRdb to about 2017). Library preparation used the immunoSEQ multiplex PCR assay. The multiplex PCR relied on a mix of 60 forward primers for TCR Vbeta segments and 13 reverse primers for TCR Jbeta segments. The table comes from immuneACCESS by way of TCRdb, which keeps in-frame sequences with V and J called. Part of the clones is missing from these tables; in studies checked, under half for an unresolved V gene and the rest for unknown reasons. The sample table gives some 83,000 clones. Together, the top ten hold around 1.1% of the sample. The material sequenced was PBMCs. The receptors come from a woman between 25 and 40 years old in good health and CMV-seronegative.

This sequence joins TRBV5-1 and TRBJ1-2; the D gene is possibly TRBD1 (6 bases). Germline lookup yields CDR1 SGHRS and CDR2 YFSETQ. Trimming cost V 2 bases and J 3 bases, with 8 bases left between them. The CDR3 covers 13 residues. The DNA of the CDR3 is TGCGCCAGCAGCTTAGAGGGGGACTATGGCTACACCTTC. Translation: CASSLEGDYGYTF.

This chain joins TRBV6-1 and TRBJ1-5; weak D call: TRBD1 (6 bases). The ends were cut back, 5 bases at V and 4 bases at J, with 15 bases in the middle. The germline V gene has CDR1 MNHNS and CDR2 SASEGT. The CDR3 contains 15 residues. Written as DNA, the CDR3 is TGTGCCAGCAGTCCTGACGGGGGGCAGAATCAGCCCCAGCATTTT. It specifies CASSPDGGQNQPQHF.

The J gene is TRBJ2-1, the V gene TRBV5-6; maybe TRBD2 (6 bases). V was clipped by 3 bases and J by 4 bases, with 14 bases between them. The V gene's germline CDR1 is SGHDT and CDR2 YYEEEE. The CDR3 extends over 15 amino acids. CDR3 region: CASSWRGAPYNEQFF. For the CDR3, the DNA is TGTGCCAGCAGCTGGCGGGGCGCCCCTTACAATGAGCAGTTCTTC.

On this clone itself: Compared with germline, one end of the junction differs, possibly owing to a read error. The V call is TRBV7-2, the J call TRBJ2-1, with 7 nucleotides matching TRBD2. The germline gives CDR1 SGHTA, CDR2 FQGNSA. CDR3 length: 19 residues. The CDR3 region has the DNA TGTGCCAGCAGCTTATCCGGGACTACCGGAGACGGCTCCGACAATGAGCAGTTCTTC. Protein product: CASSLSGTTGDGSDNEQFF.

This chain joins TRBV5-6 and TRBJ1-1; 9 nucleotides align to TRBD1. The germline CDR1 and CDR2 sequences are SGHDT and YYEEEE. There are 17 residues in the CDR3. The ends lost 4 bases at V and 0 bases at J; junction bases unmatched: 10. The CDR3 loop reads CASSNLDRGYMNTEAFF. As DNA, the CDR3 is TGTGCCAGCAGCAACCTGGACAGGGGCTACATGAACACTGAAGCTTTCTTT.

The chain carries TRBV19 and TRBJ1-2; TRBD1 matches at 7 bases. CDR3 length equals 12 residues. CDR1 LNHDA and CDR2 SQIVND come from the germline V gene (reference sequence). Losses at the gene ends were 7 bases for V and 4 bases for J; bases not matched to a gene: 3. The CDR3 protein is CASKGTVYGYTF. The CDR3 DNA sequence: TGTGCCAGTAAGGGGACAGTCTATGGCTACACCTTC.

The V call is TRBV25-1, the J call TRBJ1-1; 11 bases are a match to TRBD1. The CDR3 runs 14 residues. CDR1 and CDR2 (germline): MGHDK, SYGVNS. Unmatched junction bases numbered 8, after V lost 3 bases and J lost 11 bases. The DNA for the CDR3 is TGTGCCAGCAGTGATCTCGGACAGGGGGCTGTCGCTTTCTTT. Translation: CASSDLGQGAVAFF.

The chain joins TRBV19 to TRBJ1-1, with TRBD1 as a possible D gene (6 bases). The CDR3 length is 14 residues. Per the germline V gene, CDR1 is LNHDA and CDR2 is SQIVND (reference sequence). Trimming left V 6 bases short and J 6 bases short, with 17 bases between. The CDR3 region has the DNA TGTGCCAGTAGACCTCAGGGGCACTCCCCTGAAGCTTTCTTT. Amino acids: CASRPQGHSPEAFF.

V and J are TRBV5-1 and TRBJ1-2, with 9 bases fitting TRBD1. The CDR3 sequence is 15 residues long. CDR1 is SGHRS, CDR2 YFSETQ, per germline. V shed 4 bases, J shed 3 bases, and the junction held 7 bases outside the gene matches. The CDR3 nucleotides read TGCGCCAGCAGCCCGGGACAGGGAGCGCACTATGGCTACACCTTC. Encoded protein: CASSPGQGAHYGYTF.

The chain recombines TRBV6-4 with TRBJ1-2; tentative D call: TRBD1 (6 bases). V was trimmed by 4 bases and J by 7 bases, leaving 16 bases between them. Per germline, CDR1 MRHNA and CDR2 SNTAGT. The CDR3 extends over 14 amino acids. The CDR3 coding sequence is TGTGCCAGCAGTGCCGGGACCCTGGGGGCTGGCTACACCTTC. Its protein product is CASSAGTLGAGYTF.

The chain joins TRBV29-1 to TRBJ2-3, with TRBD1 as a possible D gene (5 bases). CDR3 length: 12 amino acids. CDR1 SQVTM and CDR2 ANQGSEA come from the germline V gene. The ends were cut back, 5 bases at V and 6 bases at J, with 12 bases in the middle. The CDR3 reads CSVYWGADTQYF. In DNA, the CDR3 is TGCAGCGTTTATTGGGGCGCCGATACGCAGTATTTT.

The chain recombines TRBV30 with TRBJ2-2; D uncertain. Germline CDR1 GTSNPN, CDR2 SVGIG (reference sequence). The CDR3 runs to 11 residues. V lost 2 bases to trimming and J lost 7 bases, with 5 bases between them. The CDR3 bases are TGTGCCTGGAGTTCGGTCGGGGAGCTGTTTTTT. Residues: CAWSSVGELFF.

The chain has TRBV6-6 and TRBJ2-5; a possible D gene is TRBD1 (5 bases). The germline V gene encodes CDR1 MNHNY and CDR2 SVGAGI (reference sequence). CDR3 length equals 14 residues. V was pared by 2 bases and J by 5 bases, with 12 bases between. The CDR3 coding sequence is TGTGCCAGCAGTTACAGGGGTAATTGGGAGACCCAGTACTTC. This gives the protein CASSYRGNWETQYF.

The V gene is TRBV4-1, the J gene TRBJ1-1; 7 nucleotides agree with TRBD1. Germline assignment: CDR1 MGHRA and CDR2 YSYEKL. Trimming took 4 bases from V and 4 from J; bases not matched to a gene: 6. The CDR3 sequence is 14 residues long. The CDR3 spells CASSRDSFSTEAFF. DNA of the CDR3: TGCGCCAGCAGCCGGGACAGCTTCAGCACTGAAGCTTTCTTT.

This chain joins TRBV2 and TRBJ1-2, with D uncertain. Germline loops: CDR1 SNHLY, CDR2 FYNNEI. There are 12 residues in the CDR3. V shed 6 bases and J shed 11 bases, with 16 bases lying between them. The CDR3: CASSPGGRPYTF. The CDR3 DNA reads as TGTGCCAGCAGCCCGGGTGGCAGACCTTACACCTTC.

Here the CDR3 DNA reads TGCAGCGTTCAGGGGGAGGGCACAGATACGCAGTATTTT. It is translated as CSVQGEGTDTQYF. The chain combines TRBV29-1 with TRBJ2-3; possible D gene TRBD1, 7 bases. V was shortened by 5 bases and J by 1 base, with 10 bases between the two germline ends. This CDR3 is 13 amino acids long. Germline V gene data show CDR1 as SQVTM and CDR2 as ANQGSEA.

V and J are TRBV6-1 and TRBJ1-1, with 10 bases lining up with TRBD1. Germline lookup yields CDR1 MNHNS and CDR2 SASEGT. Losses at the gene ends were 5 bases for V and 5 bases for J; bases not matched to a gene: 5. The CDR3 runs to 14 residues. CDR3 loop: CASSQRDRGTEAFF. The CDR3 DNA follows: TGTGCCAGCAGTCAGAGGGACAGGGGAACTGAAGCTTTCTTT.

The chain joins TRBV7-6 to TRBJ2-5; 10 bases are a match to TRBD2. CDR1 is SGHVS and CDR2 is FNYEAQ in the germline V gene. V gave up 4 bases and J gave up 4 bases; unmatched junction bases: 9. The CDR3 loop spans 16 amino acids. CDR3 coding DNA: TGTGCCAGCAGCTCCCCGGCACCTAGCGGGGGAGAGACCCAGTACTTC. Residues: CASSSPAPSGGETQYF.

The chain recombines TRBV9 with TRBJ1-2; D is perhaps TRBD1 (5 bases). Trimming removed 3 bases at V and 4 bases at J, with 13 bases between. CDR1 is SGDLS, CDR2 YYNGEE, per germline. This CDR3 region has 14 residues. CDR3 DNA sequence: TGTGCCAGCAGCGGGGGGGGAGGCCTCTATGGCTACACCTTC. Translating it yields CASSGGGGLYGYTF.

This chain uses TRBV5-1 with TRBJ2-1; TRBD2 matches at 12 bases. The trim removed 0 bases at V and 3 bases at J, leaving 4 bases unmatched. Germline V gene sequence: CDR1 SGHRS, CDR2 YFSETQ. This CDR3 region has 17 residues. CDR3 residues: CASSLGLAGALYNEQFF. The DNA for the CDR3 is TGCGCCAGCAGCTTGGGACTAGCGGGGGCCCTCTACAATGAGCAGTTCTTC.

This chain links TRBV5-6 with TRBJ1-1; D possibly corresponds to TRBD1 (5 bases). The CDR3 runs to 13 residues. Deletions cut 2 bases from V and 3 bases from J, with 8 bases between. Germline V CDR1 and CDR2: SGHDT, YYEEEE. The CDR3 loop reads CASSLQVDTEAFF. CDR3 DNA: TGTGCCAGCAGCTTACAGGTGGACACTGAAGCTTTCTTT.

The chain links TRBV6-1 to TRBJ2-5; 14 positions agree with TRBD2. The J segment lost 2 bases and the V segment lost 4 bases, leaving 0 bases of the junction unmatched. Germline-derived CDR1 and CDR2 are MNHNS and SASEGT. The CDR3 loop spans 15 amino acids. The CDR3: CASSGLAGGQETQYF. CDR3 nucleotides: TGTGCCAGCAGTGGACTAGCGGGGGGGCAAGAGACCCAGTACTTC.

This rearrangement joins TRBV30 to TRBJ2-1, with 8 positions matching TRBD2. The CDR3 loop spans 16 amino acids. V was pared by 4 bases and J by 0 bases, with 8 bases of the junction left unmatched. Per germline, CDR1 GTSNPN and CDR2 SVGIG (reference sequence). The CDR3 bases are TGTGCCTGGATCTCCGGCGGGGGGAGCTCCTACAATGAGCAGTTCTTC. It specifies CAWISGGGSSYNEQFF.

The chain has TRBV28 and TRBJ2-1; weak D call: TRBD1 (5 bases). The ends were cut back, 4 bases at V and 1 base at J, with 14 bases in the middle. The CDR3 covers 16 residues. CDR1 MDHEN and CDR2 SYDVKM come from the germline V gene. CDR3 sequence reads: CASSSYTGTSYNEQFF. The CDR3 DNA is TGTGCCAGCAGTTCATATACAGGTACTTCCTACAATGAGCAGTTCTTC.

V usage is TRBV30 and J usage is TRBJ1-2, with no clear D. Trimming cost V 1 base and J 7 bases, with 16 bases left between them. Germline V lookup: CDR1 GTSNPN, CDR2 SVGIG (reference sequence). The length of the CDR3 is 14 residues. As DNA, the CDR3 is TGTGCCTGGAGTGAACCGGGGTGGGTTGGTGGCTACACCTTC. As protein: CAWSEPGWVGGYTF.

J is TRBJ2-5 and V is TRBV7-8; 8 bases match TRBD1. From germline, CDR1 is SGHVS and CDR2 FQNEAQ. J gave up 2 bases and V 5 bases, and 4 bases lay outside the gene matches. CDR3 length equals 14 residues. The CDR3 reads CASSVGQGQETQYF. In DNA form, the CDR3 reads TGTGCCAGCAGCGTAGGACAGGGTCAAGAGACCCAGTACTTC.

V usage is TRBV29-1 and J usage is TRBJ2-5; no firm D call. The germline CDR1 and CDR2 sequences are SQVTM and ANQGSEA. The V end lost 4 bases, the J end lost 4 bases, and 10 bases lay between the germline ends. The CDR3 covers 12 residues. In DNA, the CDR3 is TGCAGCGTTGGGTTGAGTGGAGAGACCCAGTACTTC. The encoded protein is CSVGLSGETQYF.